The T cell receptor (beta chain) under discussion was sequenced for a study of T cell responses to AZD1222 COVID-19 vaccine. Study-wide points: Donors skewed white British and female; clonal diversity was possibly underestimated.

TCRdb keeps only in-frame clones here, not all; method: immunoSEQ multiplex PCR. The table includes about 150,000 clones, 87% detected once. This clone was observed a handful of times. The target antigen is unknown. The CDR3 loop spans 14 amino acids. Germline V gene data show CDR1 as LNHDA and CDR2 as SQIVND (reference sequence). Trimming removed 3 bases from V and 7 bases from J, with 15 bases in between. This clonotype originated in an adult in good health. This sequence joins TRBV19 and TRBJ1-1, with D unclear. This specimen consisted of peripheral blood, obtained on day 0 of AZD1222 vaccination. The DNA for the CDR3 is TGTGCCAGTAGTATTAGAGTAAACAGCTATGAAGCTTTCTTT. It yields the protein CASSIRVNSYEAFF.